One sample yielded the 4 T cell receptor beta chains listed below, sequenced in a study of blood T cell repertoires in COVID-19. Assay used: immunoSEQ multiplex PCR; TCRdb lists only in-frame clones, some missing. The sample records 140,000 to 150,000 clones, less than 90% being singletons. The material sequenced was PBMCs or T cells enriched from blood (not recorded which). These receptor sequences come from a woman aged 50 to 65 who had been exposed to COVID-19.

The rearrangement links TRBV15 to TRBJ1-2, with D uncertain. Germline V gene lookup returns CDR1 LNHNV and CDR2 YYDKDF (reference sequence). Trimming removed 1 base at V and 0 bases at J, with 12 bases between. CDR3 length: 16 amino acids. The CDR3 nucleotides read TGTGCCACCAGCAGAGGGGCGGAGGGAGCTAACTATGGCTACACCTTC. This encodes CATSRGAEGANYGYTF.

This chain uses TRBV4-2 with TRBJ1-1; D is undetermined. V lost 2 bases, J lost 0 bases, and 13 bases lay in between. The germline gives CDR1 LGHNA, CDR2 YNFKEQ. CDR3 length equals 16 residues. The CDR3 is CASSQMTSALNTEAFF. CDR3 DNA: TGTGCCAGCAGCCAAATGACCAGCGCCTTGAACACTGAAGCTTTCTTT.

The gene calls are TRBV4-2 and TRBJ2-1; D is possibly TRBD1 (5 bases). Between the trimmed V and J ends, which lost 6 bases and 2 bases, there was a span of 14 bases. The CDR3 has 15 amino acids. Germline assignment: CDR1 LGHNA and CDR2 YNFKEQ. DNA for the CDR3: TGTGCCAGCAGAACCAACAGGAACCCCTACAATGAGCAGTTCTTC. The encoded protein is CASRTNRNPYNEQFF.

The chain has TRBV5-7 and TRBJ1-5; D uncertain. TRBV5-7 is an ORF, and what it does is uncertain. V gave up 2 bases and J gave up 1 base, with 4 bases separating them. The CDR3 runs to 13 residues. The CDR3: CASSFGSNQPQHF. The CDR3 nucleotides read TGTGCCAGCAGCTTCGGGAGCAATCAGCCCCAGCATTTT.